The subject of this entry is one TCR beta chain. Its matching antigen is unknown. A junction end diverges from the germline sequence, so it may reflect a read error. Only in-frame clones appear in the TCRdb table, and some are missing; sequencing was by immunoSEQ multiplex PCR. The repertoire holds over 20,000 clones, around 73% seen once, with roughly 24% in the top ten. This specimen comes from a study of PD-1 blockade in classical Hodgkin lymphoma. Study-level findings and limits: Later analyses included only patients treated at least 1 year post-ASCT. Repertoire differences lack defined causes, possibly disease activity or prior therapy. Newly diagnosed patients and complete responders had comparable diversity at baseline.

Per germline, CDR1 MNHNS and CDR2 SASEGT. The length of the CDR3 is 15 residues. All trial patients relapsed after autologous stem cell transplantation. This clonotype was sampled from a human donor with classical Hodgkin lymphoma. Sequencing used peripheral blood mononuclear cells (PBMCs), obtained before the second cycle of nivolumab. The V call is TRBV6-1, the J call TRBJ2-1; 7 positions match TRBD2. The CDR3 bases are TGTGCCAGCAGGGAAGCGGGGAGCTCCTACAATGAGCAGTTCTTC. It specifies CASREAGSSYNEQFF.